This T cell receptor beta chain was retrieved from a study of siplizumab effects on memory and regulatory T cells. General study points: Mappable alloreactive CD4+ clones were on average around 69% Treg-derived with siplizumab, around 26% in controls. Siplizumab caused a significant drop in alloreactive sequences traceable to unstimulated CD4+ memory cells. Just a small share of alloreactive clones was traced back to unstimulated subsets. Tregs that proliferated in siplizumab cultures did not have their suppressive function confirmed.

Libraries were prepared by immunoSEQ multiplex PCR; TCRdb keeps only in-frame clonotypes and omits some of them. The data contain 98,000 or so clones, about 93% of them singletons. A note on this clone: What it binds is not known.

This CDR3 is 14 amino acids long. Germline CDR1 reads SGHRS; CDR2 reads YFSETQ. The ends were cut back, 0 bases at V and 2 bases at J, with 9 bases in the middle. This sequence joins TRBV5-1 and TRBJ2-7; D remains ambiguous. Sample: Tregs sorted from blood. The sequence derives from a human donor in good health. The CDR3 spells CASSLAPFTYEQYF. The DNA of the CDR3 is TGCGCCAGCAGCTTGGCTCCCTTTACCTACGAGCAGTACTTC.